These 20 T cell receptor beta chains share one sample of origin, sequenced in a study of shared clonotypes between healthy human individuals. Libraries were prepared by immunoSEQ multiplex PCR; TCRdb keeps only in-frame clonotypes and omits some of them. The sample holds approximately 320,000 clones, around two thirds seen once. Sequencing was carried out using memory CD4+ T cells sorted from blood. The subset was: CD45RA-negative fraction. These TCRs come from a man under 40 in good health.

The chain recombines TRBV5-1 with TRBJ1-2; 8 bases fit TRBD1. Trimming removed 2 bases from V and 8 bases from J; junction bases left unmatched: 5. Germline CDR1 is SGHRS and CDR2 is YFSETQ. The CDR3 length is 13 residues. The CDR3 DNA reads TGCGCCAGCAGCTTCCGGACAGGGCAAGGCTACACCTTC. Protein: CASSFRTGQGYTF. The full variable domain, completed using reference TRBV5-1 and TRBJ1-2, is KAGVTQTPRYLIKTRGQQVTLSCSPISGHRSVSWYQQTPGQGLQFLFEYFSETQRNKGNFPGRFSGRQFSNSRSEMNVSTLELGDSALYLCASSFRTGQGYTFGSGTRLTVV.

The chain employs TRBV15 and TRBJ1-3; D is unresolved. V lost 1 base and J 0 bases, leaving 10 bases between the germline ends. The germline CDR1 and CDR2 sequences are LNHNV and YYDKDF (reference sequence). CDR3 length equals 16 residues. CDR3 DNA sequence: TGTGCCACCAGCAGAGGACTCCGCGGCTCTGGAAACACCATATATTTT. It is translated as CATSRGLRGSGNTIYF.

The chain is built from TRBV7-2 and TRBJ1-2; D uncertain. The V gene lost 5 bases and the J gene lost 8 bases, with 15 bases spanning the gap. This CDR3 contains 13 residues. Looked up from germline, CDR1 is SGHTA and CDR2 is FQGNSA. DNA for the CDR3: TGTGCCAGCAGCCCAGCAGGTGGGAAGGGCTACACCTTC. The encoded protein is CASSPAGGKGYTF.

The genes are TRBV19 and TRBJ1-5, with 8 nucleotides matching TRBD1. CDR1 and CDR2 (germline): LNHDA, SQIVND (reference sequence). With V trimmed by 3 bases and J by 3 bases, 4 bases remained unmatched. This CDR3 contains 15 residues. CDR3 loop: CASSMDRAVNQPQHF. The CDR3 DNA follows: TGTGCCAGTAGTATGGACAGGGCGGTCAATCAGCCCCAGCATTTT.

This chain uses TRBV9 with TRBJ2-3; D is unclear. Trimming shortened V by 4 bases and J by 0 bases, and 6 bases separated the two germline ends. The CDR3 spans 13 residues. Germline V gene sequence: CDR1 SGDLS, CDR2 YYNGEE. The CDR3 DNA reads as TGTGCCAGCAGCCCTATGAGCACAGATACGCAGTATTTT. Translation gives CASSPMSTDTQYF.

V and J are TRBV7-8 and TRBJ2-7, with a weak D call TRBD2 (5 bases). The CDR3 length is 15 residues. Germline-derived CDR1 and CDR2 are SGHVS and FQNEAQ. Trimming shortened V by 7 bases and J by 0 bases, and 16 bases separated the two germline ends. CDR3 amino acids: CASTPTDFFSYEQYF. As DNA, the CDR3 is TGTGCCAGCACCCCAACGGACTTTTTCTCCTACGAGCAGTACTTC.

The chain combines TRBV7-2 with TRBJ2-1, with 10 bases fitting TRBD2. V lost 7 bases, J lost 7 bases, and 13 bases stayed unmatched. This CDR3 has 16 residues. CDR1 is SGHTA, CDR2 FQGNSA, per germline. The CDR3 protein is CASTRSGRAFGNEQFF. The CDR3 nucleotides are TGTGCCAGCACCCGCAGCGGGAGGGCCTTCGGGAATGAGCAGTTCTTC.

The rearrangement joins TRBV25-1 to TRBJ1-5; 8 bases fit TRBD1. After removal of 6 bases from V and 5 bases from J, the junction contained 6 bases not matched to a gene. CDR3 size: 14 residues. Germline lookup yields CDR1 MGHDK and CDR2 SYGVNS. The CDR3 coding sequence is TGTGCCAGCAGCGATGACAGGGGAGATCAGCCCCAGCATTTT. The encoded protein is CASSDDRGDQPQHF.

The rearrangement uses TRBV14 and TRBJ2-7, with unresolved D. The CDR3 is made up of 14 amino acids. V shed 4 bases and J shed 1 base, with 11 bases lying between them. Per the germline V gene, CDR1 is SGHDN and CDR2 is FVKESK. The CDR3 region is CASSRAGFSYEQYF. The CDR3 DNA follows: TGTGCCAGCAGCCGGGCCGGTTTTTCCTACGAGCAGTACTTC.

The chain carries TRBV5-1 and TRBJ2-1; D gene ambiguous. This CDR3 contains 14 residues. V was pared by 0 bases and J by 8 bases, with 12 bases between. Germline V lookup: CDR1 SGHRS, CDR2 YFSETQ. The CDR3 DNA is TGCGCCAGCAGCTTGGTTCCGGAGATCTATGAGCAGTTCTTC. It encodes CASSLVPEIYEQFF.

This chain connects TRBV5-5 to TRBJ1-5; 7 positions match TRBD1. There are 13 residues in the CDR3. The J segment lost 11 bases and the V segment lost 0 bases, leaving 5 bases of the junction unmatched. Germline CDR1 SGHKS, CDR2 YYEKEE (reference sequence). CDR3 region: CASSLEAGTAQHF. The CDR3 DNA sequence: TGTGCCAGCAGCTTGGAGGCCGGGACAGCCCAGCATTTT.

V gene TRBV5-1 combines with J gene TRBJ2-2, with D uncertain. The CDR3 runs 12 residues. CDR1 SGHRS and CDR2 YFSETQ come from the germline V gene. Trimming shortened V by 1 base and J by 7 bases, and 5 bases separated the two germline ends. In nucleotides, the CDR3 is TGCGCCAGCAGCTTGAATGGCGGGGAGCTGTTTTTT. Its protein product is CASSLNGGELFF.

The chain is built from TRBV10-3 and TRBJ2-1; 12 bases match TRBD2. CDR1 and CDR2 from the germline V gene are ENHRY and SYGVKD. This CDR3 contains 16 residues. V trimming: 7 bases; J trimming: 7 bases; junction bases outside the gene matches: 11. Here the CDR3 reads CAITDSLAGGKNEQFF. CDR3 in DNA: TGTGCCATCACCGATTCCCTAGCGGGAGGGAAAAATGAGCAGTTCTTC.

A few counts support this clone. The V gene is TRBV7-3, the J gene TRBJ1-5; D is ambiguous. V was shortened by 4 bases and J by 4 bases, with 5 bases between the two germline ends. CDR1 and CDR2 (germline): SGHTA, FQGTGA. This CDR3 is built from 12 residues. The DNA of the CDR3 is TGTGCCAGCAGCTATCGGAATCAGCCCCAGCATTTT. Protein product: CASSYRNQPQHF.

The chain joins TRBV7-6 to TRBJ2-2; 7 bases match TRBD2. Germline assignment: CDR1 SGHVS and CDR2 FNYEAQ. Losses at the gene ends were 5 bases for V and 6 bases for J; bases not matched to a gene: 9. The CDR3 is 15 amino acids. This chain's CDR3 is CASSQLANFAGELFF. The CDR3 DNA is TGTGCCAGCAGCCAACTAGCGAATTTCGCCGGGGAGCTGTTTTTT.

This chain connects TRBV7-9 to TRBJ1-2; D unclear. The CDR3 consists of 13 residues. From germline, CDR1 is SEHNR and CDR2 FQNEAQ (reference sequence). V lost 2 bases, J lost 0 bases, and 4 bases lay in between. The CDR3 DNA reads TGTGCCAGCAGCTTAACAGCTAACTATGGCTACACCTTC. It codes for CASSLTANYGYTF. The complete variable domain, with remaining parts taken from reference TRBV7-9 and TRBJ1-2, reads DTGVSQNPRHKITKRGQNVTFRCDPISEHNRLYWYRQTLGQGPEFLTYFQNEAQLEKSRLLSDRFSAERPKGSFSTLEIQRTEQGDSAMYLCASSLTANYGYTFGSGTRLTVV.

For this clone: Other DNA variants within this sample encode the same CDR3. This chain links TRBV10-2 with TRBJ1-1, with 8 bases that match TRBD1. V lost 1 base and J lost 0; bases outside the gene matches: 4. The CDR3 is 16 amino acids. Germline V CDR1 and CDR2: WSHSY, SAAADI. The CDR3 loop reads CASSELPGGMNTEAFF. The CDR3, as DNA: TGCGCCAGCAGTGAGTTGCCAGGGGGCATGAACACTGAAGCTTTCTTT.

The chain recombines TRBV5-1 with TRBJ2-3; 10 bases are a match to TRBD2. Germline CDR1 reads SGHRS; CDR2 reads YFSETQ. CDR3 length: 16 residues. J gave up 0 bases and V 5 bases, and 6 bases lay outside the gene matches. This CDR3 is CASSQELAGSTDTQYF. In DNA, the CDR3 is TGCGCCAGCAGTCAAGAACTAGCGGGAAGCACAGATACGCAGTATTTT. Together with reference TRBV5-1 and TRBJ2-3, the CDR3 gives the full variable domain: KAGVTQTPRYLIKTRGQQVTLSCSPISGHRSVSWYQQTPGQGLQFLFEYFSETQRNKGNFPGRFSGRQFSNSRSEMNVSTLELGDSALYLCASSQELAGSTDTQYFGPGTRLTVL.

The sample holds many counts of this clone. The genes are TRBV5-1 and TRBJ2-7, with no clear D. Germline values: CDR1 SGHRS, CDR2 YFSETQ. The CDR3 spans 13 residues. Trimming cost V 0 bases and J 7 bases, with 11 bases left between them. In DNA form, the CDR3 reads TGCGCCAGCAGCTTGGACCACCTCTTTGAGCAGTACTTC. Protein: CASSLDHLFEQYF.

This chain links TRBV7-9 with TRBJ2-5; 9 bases are shared with TRBD2. Germline CDR1 reads SEHNR; CDR2 reads FQNEAQ (reference sequence). Germline trimming cut 5 bases from V and 4 bases from J; bases unmatched to any gene: 5. The CDR3 extends over 14 amino acids. CDR3 sequence (DNA): TGTGCCAGCAGCAGGGGACTAGCATTAGAGACCCAGTACTTC. Protein sequence: CASSRGLALETQYF.